The rows below give T cell receptor beta chains drawn from one sample of a study of blood T cells in healthy people across ages. TCRdb processed the 5' RACE reads anew with MiXCR; each CDR3 protein has one entry. In the table there are about 1 million distinct CDR3 sequences, 45% of which are singletons. Sequenced material: blood. The receptors originated from an older woman in good health. The CDR3 runs from the conserved cysteine through the conserved F or W. A D gene is named only where the DNA matches it firmly. Clone sizes are given selectively: once, few, many, or a class where the clone is expanded.

D,J,V,size,DNA,CDR3
.,TRBJ2-1,TRBV20-1,.,TGCAGTGCTAGCCCTTTTGGGGGTGAGCAGTTCTTC,CSASPFGGEQFF
TRBD2,TRBJ2-1,TRBV9,few,TGTGCCAGCAGCGTAGATCCGGGAGGGCATACGGATGAGCAGTTCTTC,CASSVDPGGHTDEQFF
.,TRBJ2-3,TRBV6-2/TRBV6-3,.,TGTGCCAGCAGTCCCTCCGGGTCCACATCGGATACGCAGTATTTT,CASSPSGSTSDTQYF
TRBD1,TRBJ2-7,TRBV20-1,.,TGCAGTGCCCAGGGACAGGGGGCCTACGAGCAGTACTTC,CSAQGQGAYEQYF
.,TRBJ2-7,TRBV5-6,.,TGTGCCAGCAGCTTGTCATCACGGGGCGAGCAGTACTTC,CASSLSSRGEQYF
.,TRBJ1-3,TRBV29-1,.,TGCAGCGCCAGAGGGGGGACGAACTCTGGAAACACCATATATTTT,CSARGGTNSGNTIYF
.,TRBJ2-7,TRBV11-2,few,TGTGCCAGCAGCTTAGAATGGGGGCTGTACGAGCAGTACTTC,CASSLEWGLYEQYF
TRBD2,TRBJ2-5,TRBV20-1,.,TGCAGTGCCGCTCAAGTCATCCTAGCGGGATTAGTGTACTTC,CSAAQVILAGLVYF
.,TRBJ2-3,TRBV15,.,TGTGCTACCAGCAGAGATTCAGATACGCAGTATTTT,CATSRDSDTQYF
TRBD2,TRBJ2-1,TRBV12-3/TRBV12-4,once,TGTGCCAGCACCTTAGCGGGAGTGAACAATGAGCAGTTCTTC,CASTLAGVNNEQFF
TRBD2,TRBJ2-5,TRBV5-4,.,TGTGCCAGCAGCTCGGGTCATGGGACTAGCGATGCCTACGAACAGTACTTC,CASSSGHGTSDAYEQYF
.,TRBJ2-3,TRBV20-1,.,TGCAGTGCTAGAGGCGGACAGTTCACAGATACGCAGTATTTT,CSARGGQFTDTQYF
TRBD1,TRBJ1-4,TRBV12-3/TRBV12-4,.,TGTGCCAACAGCCAGACAGGGGCCAGGGTGTTTTTT,CANSQTGARVFF
TRBD1,TRBJ2-3,TRBV9,.,TGTGCCAGCAGCGTCCGACAGGGACGGTCGTCTACAGATACGCAGTATTTT,CASSVRQGRSSTDTQYF
TRBD1,TRBJ1-4,TRBV12-3/TRBV12-4,.,TGTGCCAGCAGTTGGCCCGGGACAGGGGGCGAAAAACTGTTTTTT,CASSWPGTGGEKLFF
.,TRBJ2-7,TRBV5-4,.,TGTGCCAGCAACCCCGGCCATTCCTACGAGCAGTACTTC,CASNPGHSYEQYF
.,TRBJ2-5,TRBV20-1,.,TGCAGTGCTAGACTAACGGGATGGGAGGAGACCCAGTACTTC,CSARLTGWEETQYF
.,TRBJ2-1,TRBV12-3/TRBV12-4,.,TGTGCCAGCAGAATCGGGACCTCACTCGATGAGCAGTTCTTC,CASRIGTSLDEQFF
TRBD2,TRBJ2-1,TRBV20-1,.,TGCAGTGCCAATAGCGGGAGTATCTACAATGAGCAGTTCTTC,CSANSGSIYNEQFF
TRBD2,TRBJ2-1,TRBV7-3,many,TGTGCCAGCAGCCCCCAGACTAGCGCCGAGCAGTTCTTC,CASSPQTSAEQFF
.,TRBJ2-3,TRBV7-6,.,TGTGCCAGCAGCTTAGTGCTCGGCAGCACAGATACGCAGTATTTT,CASSLVLGSTDTQYF
TRBD2,TRBJ2-3,TRBV9,.,TGTGCCAGCAGCGAATGGGCCGGGACTAGCCCCACAGATACGCAGTATTTT,CASSEWAGTSPTDTQYF
TRBD2,TRBJ2-1,TRBV6-2/TRBV6-3,few,TGTGCCAGCCGCAGATCAGGCGGGGGGACCTACAATGAGCAGTTCTTC,CASRRSGGGTYNEQFF
TRBD2,TRBJ2-3,TRBV5-1,.,TGCGCCAGCAGCTTGAAGCGGGAGGTTTCAGATACGCAGTATTTT,CASSLKREVSDTQYF
.,TRBJ2-2,TRBV6-5,.,TGTGCCAGCAGTCCCCTCAATCGCGGGGAGCTGTTTTTT,CASSPLNRGELFF
TRBD1,TRBJ2-3,TRBV5-1,few,TGCGCCAGCGCACAAACAGGGGGCGGAAGCACAGATACGCAGTATTTT,CASAQTGGGSTDTQYF
TRBD2,TRBJ2-7,TRBV7-8,few,TGTGCCAGCCGGGGACTAGCGAATCGCGAGCAGTACTTC,CASRGLANREQYF
.,TRBJ1-4,TRBV5-1,.,TGCGCCAGCAGCTTGAAGGGAGCAAATAATGAAAAACTGTTTTTT,CASSLKGANNEKLFF
.,TRBJ1-4,TRBV10-3,.,TGTGCCACCCCTGCCGAGACGCGCAAACTGTTTTTT,CATPAETRKLFF
.,TRBJ2-1,TRBV20-1,.,TGCAGTGCTTACGTGGGCGGTGGAGAGACCCAGTTCTTC,CSAYVGGGETQFF
.,TRBJ2-7,TRBV14,.,TGTGCCAGCAGCCAAGATCGCCTGACCTACAATGAGCAGTACTTC,CASSQDRLTYNEQYF
.,TRBJ2-5,TRBV6-5,.,TGTGCCGCAGCCCAGGGCGAGGGAACCCAAGAGACCCAGTACTTC,CAAAQGEGTQETQYF